The 9 T cell receptor beta chains presented below share a single source sample, sequenced in a study of blood T cell repertoires in COVID-19. TCRdb's copy holds only in-frame clones and misses some; the assay was immunoSEQ multiplex PCR. The data hold tens of thousands of clones, with approximately 85% observed a single time. Sequencing was carried out using peripheral blood. These receptor sequences come from a man aged 45-65 years with COVID-19, enrolled during active disease.

The genes are TRBV27 and TRBJ2-7, with a possible D match to TRBD2 (5 bases). Germline CDR1 is MNHEY and CDR2 is SMNVEV (reference sequence). V shed 2 bases and J shed 4 bases, with 12 bases lying between them. The length of the CDR3 is 14 residues. CDR3 region: CASSLGSTRYEQYF. DNA for the CDR3: TGTGCCAGCAGTTTAGGCTCCACTAGGTACGAGCAGTACTTC.

The chain links TRBV7-3 to TRBJ1-2; 9 bases map to TRBD1. The V and J ends lost 0 bases and 7 bases, in that order; junction bases with no gene match: 6. CDR1 and CDR2 (germline): SGHTA, FQGTGA. The CDR3 contains 15 residues. For the CDR3, the DNA is TGTGCCAGCAGCTTAACTGGGACAGGGAAAGTTGGCTACACCTTC. It translates to CASSLTGTGKVGYTF.

This chain connects TRBV28 to TRBJ1-1; 10 nucleotides agree with TRBD1. Losses at the gene ends were 6 bases for V and 4 bases for J; bases not matched to a gene: 8. CDR1 is MDHEN and CDR2 is SYDVKM in the germline V gene. CDR3 length: 15 residues. CDR3 bases: TGTGCCAGCAGCCCGGGGACAGGGGCCGGCACTGAAGCTTTCTTT. This encodes CASSPGTGAGTEAFF.

The chain joins TRBV3-1 (or the pseudogene TRBV3-2) to TRBJ2-7, with D perhaps matching TRBD1 (6 bases). With 2 bases removed from V and 4 bases from J, the gap between germline ends came to 12 bases. The CDR3 sequence is 14 residues long. Germline CDR1 and CDR2: LGHDT and YNNKEL (reference sequence). The CDR3 sequence is CASSQRGSGYEQYF. The CDR3 DNA is TGTGCCAGCAGCCAAAGGGGGTCTGGGTACGAGCAGTACTTC.

This chain joins TRBV2 and TRBJ2-5; 11 bases agree with TRBD2. After removal of 7 bases from V and 3 bases from J, the junction contained 7 bases not matched to a gene. This CDR3 spans 15 amino acids. CDR1 is SNHLY and CDR2 is FYNNEI in the germline V gene. CDR3 sequence: CASTSSSGREETQYF. The DNA for the CDR3 is TGTGCCAGCACCTCTAGTAGCGGGAGGGAAGAGACCCAGTACTTC.

The chain couples TRBV7-3 to TRBJ2-5; maybe TRBD1 (5 bases). The CDR3 sequence is 14 residues long. V was clipped by 2 bases and J by 5 bases, with 12 bases between them. CDR1 SGHTA and CDR2 FQGTGA come from the germline V gene. In DNA form, the CDR3 reads TGTGCCAGCAGCTTAGGTAGCTGGGGCGAGACCCAGTACTTC. It translates to CASSLGSWGETQYF. Drawing the rest from reference TRBV7-3 and TRBJ2-5, the complete variable domain is GAGVSQTPSNKVTEKGKYVELRCDPISGHTALYWYRQSLGQGPEFLIYFQGTGAADDSGLPNDRFFAVRPEGSVSTLKIQRTERGDSAVYLCASSLGSWGETQYFGPGTRLLVL.

The chain combines TRBV6-5 with TRBJ1-2; unclear D gene. The CDR3 is made up of 14 amino acids. Germline-derived CDR1 and CDR2 are MNHEY and SVGAGI. V shed 6 bases and J shed 2 bases, with 13 bases lying between them. In DNA, the CDR3 is TGTGCCAGCAGCTCGTTGTCGGGGAACTATGGCTACACCTTC. Protein sequence: CASSSLSGNYGYTF.

This clone was observed a single time. CDR3 coding DNA: TGTGCCAGCAGTTACCTGGGACAGGGTGAATATGGCTACACCTTC. Translating gives CASSYLGQGEYGYTF. V usage is TRBV6-5 and J usage is TRBJ1-2; 9 bases fit TRBD1. The CDR3 loop spans 15 amino acids. The V gene's germline CDR1 is MNHEY and CDR2 SVGAGI. The V segment lost 2 bases and the J segment 5 bases; nucleotides outside the gene matches: 6.

J is TRBJ2-1 and V is TRBV19, with 8 bases aligning to TRBD2. The CDR3 has 17 amino acids. Germline loops: CDR1 LNHDA, CDR2 SQIVND (reference sequence). V shed 1 base, J shed 3 bases, and the junction held 8 bases outside the gene matches. The CDR3 reads CASSIGTAGVGYNEQFF. CDR3 bases: TGTGCCAGTAGTATAGGAACAGCGGGAGTTGGCTACAATGAGCAGTTCTTC.